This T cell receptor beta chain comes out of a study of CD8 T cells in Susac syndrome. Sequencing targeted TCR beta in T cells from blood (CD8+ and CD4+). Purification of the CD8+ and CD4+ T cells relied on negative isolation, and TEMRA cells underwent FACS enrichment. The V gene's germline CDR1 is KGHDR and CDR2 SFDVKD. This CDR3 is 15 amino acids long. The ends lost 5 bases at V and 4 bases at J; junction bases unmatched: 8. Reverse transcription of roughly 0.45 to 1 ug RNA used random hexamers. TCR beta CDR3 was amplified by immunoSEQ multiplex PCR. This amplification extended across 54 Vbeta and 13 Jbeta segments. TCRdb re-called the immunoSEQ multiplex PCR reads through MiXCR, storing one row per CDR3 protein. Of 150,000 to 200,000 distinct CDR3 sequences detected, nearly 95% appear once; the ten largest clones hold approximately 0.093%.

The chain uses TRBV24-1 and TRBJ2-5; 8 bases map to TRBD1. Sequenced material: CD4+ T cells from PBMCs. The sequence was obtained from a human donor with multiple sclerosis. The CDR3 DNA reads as TGTGCCACCAGTGGGGATTCAGGGGGCAGAGAGACCCAGTACTTC. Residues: CATSGDSGGRETQYF.